The entry that follows covers one T cell receptor beta chain sequence. Antigen unknown. V lost 5 bases, J lost 0 bases, and 7 bases lay in between. The CDR3 has 13 amino acids. TCRdb used MiXCR to reprocess the RT-PCR reads, holding one entry per CDR3 protein. The sample consists of roughly 780,000 distinct CDR3 sequences, approximately 18% of them appearing once. This specimen comes from a study of response to subunit inactivated influenza vaccine. Study-level findings and limits: It was suggested by the authors that few new T cells are recruited by each seasonal influenza vaccination.

J is TRBJ1-2 and V is TRBV12-3 or TRBV12-4; D not certain. Source: PBMCs from blood, taken roughly 5 days after vaccination. The source of this sequence is a man in his forties or fifties who received an inactivated influenza vaccine. In DNA form, the CDR3 reads TGTGCCAGCAGTACAGAGCCTAACTATGGCTACACCTTC. Its translation: CASSTEPNYGYTF.